What follows are 17 T cell receptor beta chains derived from one specimen sequenced in a study of T cell repertoires in cytomegalovirus infection. These receptors have no known antigen. TCRdb re-called the reads with MiXCR, one entry per CDR3 protein. The repertoire holds around 800,000 distinct CDR3 sequences, with over 25% as singletons. This specimen consisted of cultured CD8+ T cells from PBMCs, obtained from culture after CMV antigen stimulation. The receptors derive from a human donor in good health (CMV status not recorded). Some clones in this sample may be carry-over from other donors' samples.

Many counts were recorded for this clonotype. The chain uses TRBV11-2 and TRBJ1-2; no clear D. The germline V gene encodes CDR1 SGHAT and CDR2 FQNNGV. Trimming pared 4 bases from V and 5 bases from J, leaving 17 bases between. The CDR3 runs 15 residues. CDR3 DNA: TGTGCCAGCAGCTCGATGGGAGGGTTTCCTTATGGCTACACCTTC. Its translation is CASSSMGGFPYGYTF.

Only a few counts were recorded for this clonotype. V usage is TRBV15 and J usage is TRBJ1-1; D gene uncertain. Germline assignment: CDR1 LNHNV and CDR2 YYDKDF (reference sequence). CDR3 length: 13 residues. The V gene lost 0 bases and the J gene lost 7 bases, with 9 bases spanning the gap. The CDR3 spells CATSRESGGEAFF. Written as DNA, the CDR3 is TGTGCCACCAGCAGAGAGAGCGGCGGTGAAGCTTTCTTT.

This chain joins TRBV20-1 and TRBJ2-2; 8 bases line up with TRBD2. This CDR3 spans 17 amino acids. V lost 0 bases and J lost 2; bases outside the gene matches: 8. Per the germline V gene, CDR1 is DFQATT and CDR2 is SNEGSKA (reference sequence). This chain's CDR3 is CSARDLIAGTNTGELFF. Written as DNA, the CDR3 is TGCAGTGCTAGAGATCTCATAGCGGGGACTAACACCGGGGAGCTGTTTTTT.

This clonotype was seen more than once but under ten times. One junction end does not reproduce the germline sequence, and a read error may be involved. CDR3 protein: CASSFIRPVLGKDF. The CDR3 nucleotides read TGTGCCAGCAGTTTCATACGACCGGTTCTCGGGAAGGACTTC. This chain links TRBV28 with TRBJ2-4, with a tentative D call TRBD2 (5 bases). The germline V gene has CDR1 MDHEN and CDR2 SYDVKM. The CDR3 extends over 14 amino acids.

The chain combines TRBV7-9 with TRBJ2-2; no clear D gene. The CDR3 covers 13 residues. From germline, CDR1 is SEHNR and CDR2 FQNEAQ (reference sequence). Trimming cost V 7 bases and J 4 bases, with 10 bases left between them. DNA of the CDR3: TGTGCCAGCATTGGGCTGTTCACCGGGGAGCTGTTTTTT. Protein: CASIGLFTGELFF.

The sample holds a few counts of this clonotype. The CDR3 DNA sequence: TGTGCCAGCAGCGAGAGGACAGGGAGGAATGGCTACACCTTC. This encodes CASSERTGRNGYTF. The chain links TRBV9 to TRBJ1-2; TRBD1 agrees at 8 bases. Germline V gives CDR1 SGDLS, CDR2 YYNGEE. The CDR3 is made up of 14 amino acids. The ends lost 3 bases at V and 6 bases at J; junction bases unmatched: 7.

The rearrangement joins TRBV24-1 to TRBJ2-5, with TRBD1 as a possible D gene (6 bases). The germline V and J ends were trimmed by 3 bases and 3 bases, with 10 bases remaining between them. Per germline, CDR1 KGHDR and CDR2 SFDVKD. The CDR3 has 14 residues. The CDR3 protein is CATSDPRTEETQYF. As DNA, the CDR3 is TGTGCCACCAGTGATCCGCGGACAGAAGAGACCCAGTACTTC.

The rearrangement joins TRBV7-2 to TRBJ1-1; D not certain. CDR1 is SGHTA and CDR2 is FQGNSA in the germline V gene. V gave up 2 bases and J gave up 2 bases, with 12 bases separating them. The CDR3 totals 15 residues. For the CDR3, the DNA is TGTGCCAGCAGCTTAAACGGGGTCGCAAACACTGAAGCTTTCTTT. This sequence encodes CASSLNGVANTEAFF. Variable domain in full (rest from reference TRBV7-2 and TRBJ1-1): GAGVSQSPSNKVTEKGKDVELRCDPISGHTALYWYRQSLGQGLEFLIYFQGNSAPDKSGLPSDRFSAERTGGSVSTLTIQRTQQEDSAVYLCASSLNGVANTEAFFGQGTRLTVV.

The chain carries TRBV18 and TRBJ2-7, with 10 bases identical to TRBD2. The CDR3 runs to 14 residues. Unmatched junction bases numbered 5, after V lost 6 bases and J lost 3 bases. Germline values: CDR1 KGHSH, CDR2 LQKENI. DNA for the CDR3: TGTGCCAGCTCTCTAGCGGGGGAACTCTACGAGCAGTACTTC. Amino acid sequence: CASSLAGELYEQYF.

This clonotype was seen only a few times. The CDR3: CASKGGASTDTQYF. As DNA, the CDR3 is TGTGCCAGCAAAGGGGGGGCTAGCACAGATACGCAGTATTTT. The chain employs TRBV12-3 or TRBV12-4 and TRBJ2-3, with TRBD2 as a possible D gene (7 bases). Trimming pared 7 bases from V and 0 bases from J, leaving 11 bases between. The CDR3 has 14 residues.

On this clonotype itself: Relative to the germline gene, one junction end is altered; a read error may explain this. The chain carries TRBV7-6 and TRBJ1-2; possible D gene TRBD1, 5 bases. The CDR3 covers 13 residues. Germline-derived CDR1 and CDR2 are SGHVS and FNYEAQ. CDR3 bases: TGTGCCAACAGCTTAGAGACAGATTATGGCTACACCTTC. This translates into CANSLETDYGYTF.

To note about this clonotype: A much larger clone lies a single base off, so this may be a read error. The CDR3 region has the DNA TGTGCCAGCGGCTCCCGGACAGGGAGGACCACCGGGGAGCTGTTTTTT. Translated: CASGSRTGRTTGELFF. The chain couples TRBV11-2 to TRBJ2-2; 8 bases align to TRBD1. This CDR3 has 16 amino acids. After removal of 8 bases from V and 4 bases from J, the junction contained 12 bases not matched to a gene. CDR1 and CDR2 (germline): SGHAT, FQNNGV.

The V gene is TRBV9, the J gene TRBJ2-6, with D unclear. The V and J ends lost 6 bases and 2 bases respectively, with 6 bases between them. The germline V gene has CDR1 SGDLS and CDR2 YYNGEE. The CDR3 totals 13 residues. In DNA, the CDR3 is TGTGCCAGCAAAAGAGCTGGGGCCAACGTCCTGACTTTC. Translated: CASKRAGANVLTF.

The chain links TRBV3-1 to TRBJ1-2; TRBD1 matches at 10 bases. The V segment lost 3 bases and the J segment 4 bases; nucleotides outside the gene matches: 5. Germline CDR1 reads LGHDT; CDR2 reads YNNKEL (reference sequence). The CDR3 has 15 amino acids. The CDR3 is CASSQRQGAGYGYTF. For the CDR3, the DNA is TGTGCCAGCAGCCAGAGACAGGGGGCTGGCTATGGCTACACCTTC.

The J gene is TRBJ2-1, the V gene TRBV7-9; tentative D call: TRBD1 (5 bases). The V end was cut by 3 bases, the J end by 10 bases, with 19 bases between. This CDR3 is 15 amino acids long. From germline, CDR1 is SEHNR and CDR2 FQNEAQ (reference sequence). CDR3 coding DNA: TGTGCCAGCAGCTTTCCTACCTCAGCAGGGAAAGAGCAGTTCTTC. Amino acids: CASSFPTSAGKEQFF.

This clonotype turned up a few times. The chain uses TRBV7-9 and TRBJ2-2, with D tentatively TRBD1 or TRBD2 (5 bases each). The CDR3 contains 14 residues. In germline, CDR1 is SEHNR, CDR2 FQNEAQ (reference sequence). Trimming pared 5 bases from V and 7 bases from J, leaving 14 bases between. The CDR3 bases are TGTGCCAGCAGCCGGGGCCCTGCGGGCGGGGAGCTGTTTTTT. Protein product: CASSRGPAGGELFF.

The J gene is TRBJ1-1, the V gene TRBV3-1; D unresolved. The germline V and J ends were trimmed by 3 bases and 4 bases, with 9 bases remaining between them. The germline CDR1 and CDR2 sequences are LGHDT and YNNKEL (reference sequence). This CDR3 region has 13 residues. The CDR3 is CASSHPPGTEAFF. The DNA of the CDR3 is TGTGCCAGCAGCCACCCCCCGGGCACTGAAGCTTTCTTT.